The T cell receptor (beta chain) under discussion was sequenced for a study of identical twins. V lost 8 bases and J 0 bases, leaving 12 bases between the germline ends. The CDR3 is 13 residues long. Germline V gene lookup returns CDR1 DFQATT and CDR2 SNEGSKA (reference sequence). TCRdb reanalysed the 5' RACE reads using MiXCR and keeps one entry per CDR3 protein. The profile covers roughly 750,000 distinct CDR3 sequences, with around 20% appearing a single time and approximately 4.5% taken by the ten largest. Many counts were recorded for this clonotype. The same data also contributed to another study, on T cells expressing NK-cell markers. According to that study: It was sorted CD3+CD56-NKG2C+, CD3+CD56+NKG2C- and CD3+CD56+NKG2C+ T cells that provided the TCR beta repertoires.

The chain uses TRBV20-1 and TRBJ2-3, with D possibly TRBD1 on 5 matching bases. Sequencing used PBMCs. This clonotype was obtained from a woman aged 18-30 years in good health. For the CDR3, the DNA is TGCAGTCCTCAGGGCAGGAGCACAGATACGCAGTATTTT. It specifies CSPQGRSTDTQYF.